The rows below give T cell receptor beta chains drawn from one sample of a study of blood T cell repertoires in COVID-19. Measured with immunoSEQ multiplex PCR; TCRdb has only the in-frame clones, and not every one. The repertoire holds 300,000 to 450,000 clones, with 85% as singletons. Material for sequencing was peripheral blood. The receptor set was obtained from a woman aged 18-29 years with acute or convalescent COVID-19. Both conserved end residues are part of each CDR3. Fields, in order: V gene, CDR3 protein.

v_gene: TRBV28
CDR3aa: CASRFDRRTYGYTF

v_gene: TRBV7-3
CDR3aa: CASSLDSSSYNEQFF

v_gene: TRBV29-1
CDR3aa: CSVGTSGYYEQYF

v_gene: TRBV3-1/TRBV3-2
CDR3aa: CASSPSQAVGTEAFF

v_gene: TRBV9
CDR3aa: CASSVGQGSNQPQHF

v_gene: TRBV5-1
CDR3aa: CASSLSFETQYF

v_gene: TRBV7-9
CDR3aa: CASSLFRDKTNEQFF

v_gene: TRBV27
CDR3aa: CASSLYGGSYNEQFF

v_gene: TRBV4-1
CDR3aa: CASRSTGFLSGYTF

v_gene: TRBV29-1
CDR3aa: CSVPGQGTGTGELFF

v_gene: TRBV18
CDR3aa: CASSAQGADSPLHF

v_gene: TRBV28
CDR3aa: CASSSLAGGTGELFF

v_gene: TRBV11-2
CDR3aa: CASSPEGGLRHF

v_gene: TRBV30
CDR3aa: CASPRDRGGNEQFF

v_gene: TRBV9
CDR3aa: CASSVRDSSYEQYF

v_gene: TRBV27
CDR3aa: CASSLTGTYGYTF

v_gene: TRBV2
CDR3aa: CASSVNRGITSSGYTF

v_gene: TRBV7-9
CDR3aa: CASSLQGEDTQYF

v_gene: TRBV3-1/TRBV3-2
CDR3aa: CASSRKDGSRGLETQYF

v_gene: TRBV6-5
CDR3aa: CASMFMGGGTDTQYF

v_gene: TRBV5-1
CDR3aa: CASTLEGENTIYF

v_gene: TRBV15
CDR3aa: CATSRGTGRDEQFF

v_gene: TRBV7-8
CDR3aa: CASSYGTGRNTEAFF

v_gene: TRBV27
CDR3aa: CASSTGTSGELWAQYF

v_gene: TRBV6-1
CDR3aa: CASSGGRRGGTDTQYF

v_gene: TRBV6-5
CDR3aa: CASSYRGKVDTQYF

v_gene: TRBV5-6
CDR3aa: CASSPSSSETQYF

v_gene: TRBV9
CDR3aa: CASSVGSSGSHNEQFF

v_gene: TRBV5-4
CDR3aa: CASSLEASGSGEQYF